Here is one T cell receptor beta chain with its context. The antigen is undetermined. These data are taken from a study of T-cell memory formation after mild COVID-19. Study in general: Each donor largely had its own TCR clusters. Study-level results: In second-wave clones peaking day 37, SARS-CoV-2 specificity remained unconfirmed. Mainly CM and EM harbored the contracting CD4+ clones; mainly EMRA harbored the CD8+ ones. Cross-reactive memory apparently joined, as some responding clones appeared in pre-infection memory.

TCRdb itself ran the 5' RACE reads through MiXCR, one entry per CDR3 protein. The table includes roughly 110,000 distinct CDR3 sequences, approximately 13% detected once. The trim removed 3 bases at V and 2 bases at J, leaving 6 bases unmatched. CDR1 and CDR2 (germline): LGHNA, YNFKEQ. There are 16 residues in the CDR3. The clonotype was recovered from an adult woman who had mild COVID-19 (a few samples of this study predate the infection). Cell type and time point are not known. The chain has TRBV4-2 and TRBJ1-5, with TRBD1 identical over 8 bases. Sequenced input: PBMCs or a T cell subset sorted from them (not recorded which). The CDR3 loop is CASSHTTTGGNQPQHF. As DNA, the CDR3 is TGTGCCAGCAGCCATACAACGACAGGGGGCAATCAGCCCCAGCATTTT.